Following are 2 T cell receptor beta chains from one sample sequenced in a study of CD8 T cells in ankylosing spondylitis. Study-wide points: There was a TCR beta motif, made of fewer than 10 highly homologous variants, that appeared characteristic of ankylosing spondylitis blood.

Antigens of these TCRs are unknown. TCRdb independently ran MiXCR on the 5' RACE reads; one entry per CDR3 protein. Of about 840,000 distinct CDR3 sequences listed, 10% to 15% were seen once; the top ten hold less than 0.65%. Sequencing was done on a sample of blood, either unsorted or a sorted T cell fraction (not recorded which). The receptors were gathered from a male donor with ankylosing spondylitis.

The rearrangement joins TRBV10-2 to TRBJ1-1; D ambiguous. The CDR3 has 13 amino acids. Trimming stripped 4 bases from V and 5 bases from J, with 11 bases between. In germline, CDR1 is WSHSY, CDR2 SAAADI. The CDR3 spells CASSVGARTEAFF. DNA for the CDR3: TGCGCCAGCAGTGTCGGTGCGCGTACTGAAGCTTTCTTT.

This clonotype was counted between two and nine times. The chain carries TRBV6-1 and TRBJ1-5; 10 nucleotides line up with TRBD1. CDR1 is MNHNS, CDR2 SASEGT, per germline. This CDR3 contains 14 residues. V was pared by 6 bases and J by 10 bases, with 9 bases of the junction left unmatched. CDR3 bases: TGTGCCAGCAGCGGGACAGGGGATCGATCTCCCCAGCATTTT. Residues: CASSGTGDRSPQHF.